This entry features one TCR beta chain sequence. The antigen it recognizes is unknown. No much larger clone exists at a distance of one base, and base qualities are not known. This record comes from a study of blood T cell repertoires in COVID-19 (dated by TCRdb to about 2020). With respect to the entire study: Collaborator samples came from the United States, Italy and Spain and covered acute and convalescent phases of COVID-19. The material from the prospective study consisted of cDNA or gDNA derived from T cells, B-cell-depleted T cells, or PBMCs. Deeply sampled blood TCRbeta repertoires from subjects exposed to, actively infected with, or recovered from COVID-19 were included in the dataset. The repertoires were released in a freely available public database meant as a resource for research on the immune response to SARS-CoV-2. The samples were drawn from the first 160 participants of the ongoing ImmuneRACE study and from 950 to 1,500 subjects provided by 6 global collaborators. A de-identified subject ID, COVID-19 status, age in years and sex were almost always included in the sample metadata. Where available, HLA class I and class II types were taken from metadata supplied by the sample provider and were not determined by assay-based typing. Here is what the overall study found, with its caveats: The amount of clinical and demographic metadata varied by source and participant and was provided uncurated.

TCRbeta CDR3 regions were amplified from genomic DNA using the immunoSEQ Assay, a bias-controlled multiplex PCR. As for the authors' bioinformatics: Nucleated cell counts per sample were estimated from amplification of reference gene primers within the assay. To quantify the absolute abundance of each unique TCRbeta CDR3 rearrangement, sequence reads were collapsed and filtered. For each sample, productive Simpson clonality was calculated as the square root of Simpson's diversity index over productive rearrangements. In TCRdb, the immuneACCESS table is reduced to in-frame sequences with V and J assigned. These tables do not hold every clone; where another copy was compared, an unresolved V gene accounts for under half, and the others remain unexplained. D and trimming come from the DNA, and the V and J calls and clone size come from that table. The sample records 100,000 to 150,000 clones, more than 75% of which are singletons. The ten largest clones represent approximately 5% of the sample.

In the germline V gene (reference sequence), CDR1 corresponds to MNHEY and CDR2 to SMNVEV. Trimming takes 2 bases from V and 7 bases from J, and the germline ends sit 11 bases apart. The CDR3 goes from the cysteine to the phenylalanine over 13 residues. Only CDR3 DNA remains: 39 bases, in frame from the first base. The collaborating institutions used their own protocols to collect whole blood in K2EDTA tubes. For TCRbeta analysis, collaborators shipped samples as frozen whole blood, isolated PBMCs, or DNA extracted from either of those sample types. Sequencing was performed on peripheral blood. The source of this sequence is a human donor in a cohort sampled during active COVID-19. The chain uses TRBV27 and TRBJ1-2; the D region possibly corresponds to TRBD1 (5 bases align). The CDR3 here reads CASSLEGRGGYTF. The DNA reads TGTGCCAGCAGTTTAGAGGGGCGGGGTGGCTACACCTTC.